This T cell receptor beta chain was found in a study of CD8 T cells in Susac syndrome. Study outcomes and limitations: TCR sequencing and HLA analysis covered a relatively small number of individuals.

Germline CDR1 GTSNPN, CDR2 SVGIG (reference sequence). The CDR3 consists of 12 residues. The V end was cut by 1 base, the J end by 5 bases, with 9 bases between. Sequencing targeted TCR beta in T cells from blood (CD8+ and CD4+). With regard to this clonotype: Its antigen remains unknown.

Roughly 0.45 to 1 ug RNA was reverse transcribed with random hexamers. From the immunoSEQ multiplex PCR reads, TCRdb called clonotypes with MiXCR, one entry per CDR3 protein. The data show 73,000 or so distinct CDR3 sequences, approximately 94% seen once. The rearrangement links TRBV30 to TRBJ2-7, with TRBD1 as a possible D gene (6 bases). The sequencing input was CD8+ T cells from PBMCs. The sequence came from a human donor with multiple sclerosis. Written as DNA, the CDR3 is TGTGCCTGGAGTGGACAGGCCGACGAGCAGTACTTC. Its protein is CAWSGQADEQYF.